This TCR beta chain was identified during a study of response to subunit inactivated influenza vaccine. Findings of the study overall: The study's authors posited that every seasonal influenza vaccination enlists few new T cells.

This clonotype was counted between two and nine times. Its specificity is not known. TCRdb processed the RT-PCR reads anew with MiXCR; each CDR3 protein has one entry. This table has roughly 290,000 distinct CDR3 sequences, 21% appearing once. CDR1 SGHTA and CDR2 FQGNSA come from the germline V gene. The CDR3 extends over 16 amino acids. V lost 0 bases, J lost 7 bases, and 13 bases lay in between. The chain uses TRBV7-2 and TRBJ1-6; D ambiguous. Sequences were derived from PBMCs from blood, sampled 21 months after vaccination. The source is a man aged 50-75 years who received an inactivated influenza vaccine. CDR3 DNA sequence: TGTGCCAGCAGCTTAGCGGAGGGCAGACTAAATTCACCCCTCCACTTT. This sequence encodes CASSLAEGRLNSPLHF.